The 32 T cell receptor beta chains listed next were all sequenced from one sample in a study of T cell responses to AZD1222 COVID-19 vaccine. Here immunoSEQ multiplex PCR was the method, and the copy in TCRdb shows in-frame clones only, minus some. The sample holds under 150,000 clones, 88% seen once. The sample in question was peripheral blood, obtained 28 days after the second AZD1222 dose. These receptor sequences come from an adult who received the AZD1222 COVID-19 vaccine.

J is TRBJ2-2 and V is TRBV11-3, with no clear D. The CDR3 sequence is 14 residues long. Trimming took 0 bases from V and 3 from J, leaving 5 bases between them. Germline CDR1 reads SGHNT; CDR2 reads YENEEA. The CDR3 spells CASSLDQDTGELFF. DNA of the CDR3: TGTGCCAGCAGCTTAGATCAGGACACCGGGGAGCTGTTTTTT.

The gene calls are TRBV6-5 and TRBJ2-7; 10 bases match TRBD1. The V gene end was trimmed by 0 bases and the J gene end by 3 bases; junction bases not matched to a gene: 2. CDR1 and CDR2 (germline): MNHEY, SVGAGI. The CDR3 has 15 amino acids. The CDR3 DNA is TGTGCCAGCAGTTACTCCGGGACAGGGGTCTACGAGCAGTACTTC. It codes for CASSYSGTGVYEQYF.

This sequence joins TRBV5-1 and TRBJ2-2; 7 bases map to TRBD2. The V gene's germline CDR1 is SGHRS and CDR2 YFSETQ. This CDR3 region has 16 residues. J gave up 6 bases and V 3 bases, and 11 bases lay outside the gene matches. CDR3 in DNA: TGCGCCAGCAGCTATAGGACTAGTGGGGCCCCCGGGGAGCTGTTTTTT. It translates to CASSYRTSGAPGELFF.

The J gene is TRBJ2-1, the V gene TRBV7-2, with 11 bases that match TRBD1. The germline V gene has CDR1 SGHTA and CDR2 FQGNSA. With 5 bases clipped from V and 9 bases from J, the junction kept 9 bases outside the gene matches. This CDR3 contains 15 residues. CDR3: CASSPGTGGEGEQFF. The CDR3 nucleotides are TGTGCCAGCAGCCCCGGGACAGGGGGAGAGGGTGAGCAGTTCTTC.

The chain has TRBV28 and TRBJ2-5, with unresolved D. Germline V gene data show CDR1 as MDHEN and CDR2 as SYDVKM. The CDR3 is 13 amino acids. V was shortened by 7 bases and J by 3 bases, with 12 bases between the two germline ends. The CDR3 sequence: CASTLKREETQYF. The CDR3 nucleotides are TGTGCCAGCACCCTAAAGCGCGAAGAGACCCAGTACTTC.

The V gene is TRBV7-2, the J gene TRBJ2-5, with TRBD2 matching over 8 bases. The J segment lost 5 bases and the V segment lost 5 bases, leaving 10 bases of the junction unmatched. The CDR3 contains 15 residues. Germline V lookup: CDR1 SGHTA, CDR2 FQGNSA. The CDR3 nucleotides are TGTGCCAGCAGCCCACGCAGTGGCGGGGGGGAGACCCAGTACTTC. Residues: CASSPRSGGGETQYF.

The gene calls are TRBV6-5 and TRBJ1-1; D is uncertain. Germline CDR1 MNHEY, CDR2 SVGAGI. The V end lost 5 bases, the J end lost 1 base, and 11 bases lay between the germline ends. This CDR3 has 14 residues. In nucleotides, the CDR3 is TGTGCCAGCAGTAACCGAGGGCAGAACACTGAAGCTTTCTTT. Translation gives CASSNRGQNTEAFF.

This chain joins TRBV13 and TRBJ1-1, with 9 bases lining up with TRBD1. V lost 3 bases, J lost 0 bases, and 2 bases stayed unmatched. The germline V gene has CDR1 PRHDT and CDR2 FYEKMQ (reference sequence). The CDR3 extends over 15 amino acids. The CDR3: CASSFRQGVNTEAFF. The CDR3 region has the DNA TGTGCCAGCAGCTTCCGACAGGGGGTGAACACTGAAGCTTTCTTT. The full variable domain, with the rest looked up from reference TRBV13 and TRBJ1-1, is AAGVIQSPRHLIKEKRETATLKCYPIPRHDTVYWYQQGPGQDPQFLISFYEKMQSDKGSIPDRFSAQQFSDYHSELNMSSLELGDSALYFCASSFRQGVNTEAFFGQGTRLTVV.

The chain combines TRBV19 with TRBJ1-4; 8 bases map to TRBD1. V dropped 3 bases and J dropped 3; count of bases not matched to a gene: 6. Germline CDR1 and CDR2: LNHDA and SQIVND (reference sequence). CDR3 length equals 16 residues. The CDR3 spells CASSILQGAPNEKLFF. CDR3 bases: TGTGCCAGTAGTATCCTTCAGGGGGCACCTAATGAAAAACTGTTTTTT.

The chain combines TRBV6-2 or TRBV6-3 with TRBJ1-1; maybe TRBD1 (5 bases). Germline loops: CDR1 MNHEY, CDR2 SVGEGT. This CDR3 has 15 residues. V lost 5 bases to trimming and J lost 5 bases, with 18 bases between them. The CDR3 coding sequence is TGTGCCAGCAGTCTCGGCGGGGCTGGACTAACTGAAGCTTTCTTT. This gives the protein CASSLGGAGLTEAFF.

This chain joins TRBV6-5 and TRBJ1-5; TRBD1 matches 8 bases. The CDR3 has 15 amino acids. The germline V gene encodes CDR1 MNHEY and CDR2 SVGAGI. V dropped 6 bases and J dropped 7; count of bases not matched to a gene: 11. CDR3 bases: TGTGCCAGCAGCCCGGACAGGGATACGAGACAGCCCCAGCATTTT. It translates to CASSPDRDTRQPQHF.

The rearrangement joins TRBV6-5 to TRBJ1-6; tentative D call: TRBD1 (5 bases). Between the trimmed V and J ends, which lost 6 bases and 9 bases, there was a span of 15 bases. Germline assignment: CDR1 MNHEY and CDR2 SVGAGI. The CDR3 length is 14 residues. The CDR3 sequence: CASSLQRGSSPLHF. The CDR3 DNA is TGTGCCAGCAGCCTACAAAGGGGAAGTTCACCCCTCCACTTT.

The gene calls are TRBV5-1 and TRBJ1-2; 11 bases line up with TRBD1. Germline CDR1 SGHRS, CDR2 YFSETQ. V lost 7 bases to trimming and J lost 8 bases; unmatched junction nucleotides: 4. This CDR3 spans 12 amino acids. For the CDR3, the DNA is TGCGCCAGCTCCGGGACAGGGGGGGGCTACACCTTC. Encoded protein: CASSGTGGGYTF.

The chain combines TRBV10-2 with TRBJ1-4; D perhaps matches TRBD1 (5 bases). The CDR3 extends over 12 amino acids. Germline lookup yields CDR1 WSHSY and CDR2 SAAADI. Trimming shortened V by 2 bases and J by 13 bases, and 11 bases separated the two germline ends. The CDR3 sequence is CASSEPTGGLFF. The CDR3 DNA follows: TGCGCCAGCAGTGAGCCTACAGGCGGACTGTTTTTT.

The J gene is TRBJ2-7, the V gene TRBV6-2 or TRBV6-3; no reliable D call. This CDR3 comprises 14 residues. Germline values: CDR1 MNHEY, CDR2 SVGEGT. V was trimmed by 5 bases and J by 4 bases, leaving 15 bases between them. The CDR3 region has the DNA TGTGCCAGCAGTCACCCGAACAAGAATTACGAGCAGTACTTC. As protein: CASSHPNKNYEQYF.

The chain combines TRBV13 with TRBJ1-1; D is uncertain. V gave up 5 bases and J gave up 0 bases, with 10 bases separating them. This CDR3 region has 14 residues. The germline V gene encodes CDR1 PRHDT and CDR2 FYEKMQ (reference sequence). The CDR3: CASSPSRMNTEAFF. As DNA, the CDR3 is TGTGCCAGCAGCCCCTCGAGGATGAACACTGAAGCTTTCTTT.

This chain connects TRBV7-3 to TRBJ1-2, with D unresolved. CDR3 length equals 13 residues. Trimming cost V 5 bases and J 6 bases, with 13 bases left between them. Germline V gene sequence: CDR1 SGHTA, CDR2 FQGTGA. CDR3 amino acids: CASSPRDGDGYTF. CDR3 DNA sequence: TGTGCCAGCAGCCCGCGGGATGGGGATGGCTACACCTTC.

The chain combines TRBV5-4 with TRBJ2-5, with D possibly TRBD1 on 5 matching bases. The CDR3 extends over 13 amino acids. Germline loops: CDR1 SGHNT, CDR2 YYREEE (reference sequence). Trimming pared 5 bases from V and 1 base from J, leaving 9 bases between. The CDR3 here is CASSWTSQETQYF. The CDR3 DNA follows: TGTGCCAGCAGTTGGACATCCCAAGAGACCCAGTACTTC.

This clone was found a few times. The chain combines TRBV6-2 or TRBV6-3 with TRBJ1-5, with 7 positions matching TRBD1. The CDR3 spans 15 residues. V trimming: 5 bases; J trimming: 6 bases; junction bases outside the gene matches: 10. Per germline, CDR1 MNHEY and CDR2 SVGEGT. The CDR3 spells CASSLDRETTQPQHF. Here the CDR3 DNA reads TGTGCCAGCAGTCTCGACAGGGAGACAACTCAGCCCCAGCATTTT.

The V call is TRBV5-1, the J call TRBJ2-5; the match to TRBD1 covers 8 bases. The CDR3 has 15 amino acids. Per the germline V gene, CDR1 is SGHRS and CDR2 is YFSETQ. The ends lost 4 bases at V and 2 bases at J; junction bases unmatched: 7. In DNA, the CDR3 is TGCGCCAGCAGCAGACAGGGGCCGGATCAAGAGACCCAGTACTTC. It encodes CASSRQGPDQETQYF.

CDR3 residues: CASSPRQGWGYTF. The CDR3 nucleotides read TGTGCCAGCAGCCCGAGACAGGGTTGGGGCTACACCTTC. This rearrangement joins TRBV7-2 to TRBJ1-2; 7 nucleotides agree with TRBD1. Trimming removed 5 bases from V and 8 bases from J; junction bases left unmatched: 8. The germline V gene has CDR1 SGHTA and CDR2 FQGNSA. The CDR3 is 13 residues long.

This chain links TRBV6-5 with TRBJ1-3; D remains ambiguous. Between the trimmed V and J ends, which lost 4 bases and 0 bases, there was a span of 7 bases. CDR1 and CDR2 from the germline V gene are MNHEY and SVGAGI. This CDR3 comprises 14 residues. Here the CDR3 DNA reads TGTGCCAGCAGTTTAGGCTTCTCTGGAAACACCATATATTTT. This encodes CASSLGFSGNTIYF.

The V and J genes are TRBV18 and TRBJ2-3, with TRBD2 as a possible D gene (5 bases). CDR1 is KGHSH and CDR2 is LQKENI in the germline V gene. CDR3 length: 15 amino acids. V was trimmed by 3 bases and J by 1 base, leaving 11 bases between them. CDR3 nucleotide sequence: TGTGCCAGCTCACCCATATCCGGGGGCACAGATACGCAGTATTTT. It is translated as CASSPISGGTDTQYF.

V usage is TRBV7-9 and J usage is TRBJ2-7; TRBD2 matches 7 bases. From germline, CDR1 is SEHNR and CDR2 FQNEAQ (reference sequence). Losses at the gene ends were 2 bases for V and 5 bases for J; bases not matched to a gene: 6. CDR3 length: 14 residues. The CDR3 loop reads CASSLPGGTDEQYF. In DNA form, the CDR3 reads TGTGCCAGCAGCTTACCCGGGGGGACCGACGAGCAGTACTTC.

The chain is built from TRBV7-2 and TRBJ2-5; TRBD2 aligns across 13 bases. V lost 2 bases, J lost 7 bases, and 10 bases stayed unmatched. The CDR3 is 17 amino acids. In germline, CDR1 is SGHTA, CDR2 FQGNSA. This CDR3 reads CASSLPRTSGGEGTQYF. CDR3 sequence (DNA): TGTGCCAGCAGCTTACCACGGACTAGCGGGGGCGAGGGGACCCAGTACTTC.

This clone has a single count. CDR3 amino acids: CATSRDWDRNYGYTF. Written as DNA, the CDR3 is TGTGCCACCAGCAGAGACTGGGACCGAAACTATGGCTACACCTTC. The V gene is TRBV15, the J gene TRBJ1-2; perhaps TRBD1 as D (5 bases). The V end lost 0 bases, the J end lost 2 bases, and 10 bases lay between the germline ends. Germline V lookup: CDR1 LNHNV, CDR2 YYDKDF (reference sequence). CDR3 length: 15 amino acids.

The rearrangement uses TRBV12-5 and TRBJ2-1; D might be TRBD1 (5 bases). Germline assignment: CDR1 LGHNT and CDR2 FRNRAP. V lost 5 bases, J lost 10 bases, and 9 bases lay in between. CDR3 length: 11 residues. CDR3 DNA: TGTGCTAGTGGTAGGACAATCGAGCAGTTCTTC. This codes for CASGRTIEQFF.

On this clone itself: Other DNA sequences of this sample code for an identical CDR3. V and J are TRBV7-9 and TRBJ1-1, with 8 nucleotides matching TRBD1. V was pared by 5 bases and J by 1 base, with 3 bases of the junction left unmatched. This CDR3 is 14 amino acids long. CDR1 is SEHNR, CDR2 FQNEAQ, per germline (reference sequence). CDR3 sequence: CASSLGQGNTEAFF. The CDR3, as DNA: TGTGCCAGCAGCCTAGGACAGGGGAACACTGAAGCTTTCTTT. Using reference TRBV7-9 and TRBJ1-1 for the parts outside the CDR3, the full variable domain is DTGVSQNPRHKITKRGQNVTFRCDPISEHNRLYWYRQTLGQGPEFLTYFQNEAQLEKSRLLSDRFSAERPKGSFSTLEIQRTEQGDSAMYLCASSLGQGNTEAFFGQGTRLTVV.

The J gene is TRBJ1-6, the V gene TRBV5-8; 9 bases are shared with TRBD1. Germline-derived CDR1 and CDR2 are SGHTS and YDEGEE. V gave up 3 bases and J gave up 2 bases; unmatched junction bases: 6. This CDR3 region has 17 residues. The CDR3 is CASSSGTGIPYNSPLHF. The DNA for the CDR3 is TGTGCCAGCAGCTCAGGGACAGGGATTCCCTATAATTCACCCCTCCACTTT.

This clone was seen just once. The chain has TRBV15 and TRBJ1-1, with 9 bases identical to TRBD1. Germline CDR1 and CDR2: LNHNV and YYDKDF (reference sequence). The CDR3 loop spans 15 amino acids. V lost 0 bases to trimming and J lost 3 bases; unmatched junction nucleotides: 2. For the CDR3, the DNA is TGTGCCACCAGCAGAGAAGGGACAGGGTACACTGAAGCTTTCTTT. Protein: CATSREGTGYTEAFF.

This chain links TRBV12-3 or TRBV12-4 with TRBJ2-2, with TRBD2 as a possible D gene (6 bases). Trimming took 8 bases from V and 4 from J, leaving 8 bases between them. The CDR3 has 12 amino acids. In DNA form, the CDR3 reads TGTGCCAGCGGAGGGATCACCGGGGAGCTGTTTTTT. Encoded protein: CASGGITGELFF.

V and J are TRBV9 and TRBJ1-6; TRBD1 might be the D (5 bases). The germline CDR1 and CDR2 sequences are SGDLS and YYNGEE. This CDR3 is built from 15 residues. Trimming removed 2 bases from V and 6 bases from J, with 12 bases in between. This CDR3 reads CASSVGGGVNSPLHF. The CDR3 coding sequence is TGTGCCAGCAGCGTTGGTGGGGGTGTTAATTCACCCCTCCACTTT.